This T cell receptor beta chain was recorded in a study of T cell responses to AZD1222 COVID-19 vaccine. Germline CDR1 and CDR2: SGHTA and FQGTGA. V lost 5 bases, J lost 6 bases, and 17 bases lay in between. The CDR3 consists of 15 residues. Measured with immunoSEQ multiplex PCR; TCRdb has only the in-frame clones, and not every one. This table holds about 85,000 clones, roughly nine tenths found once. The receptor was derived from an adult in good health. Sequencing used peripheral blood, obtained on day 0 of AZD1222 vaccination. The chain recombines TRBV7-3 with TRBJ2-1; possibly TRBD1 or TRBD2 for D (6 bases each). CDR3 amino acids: CASSDLPGAFNEQFF. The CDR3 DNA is TGTGCCAGCAGCGACCTGCCGGGGGCCTTCAATGAGCAGTTCTTC.